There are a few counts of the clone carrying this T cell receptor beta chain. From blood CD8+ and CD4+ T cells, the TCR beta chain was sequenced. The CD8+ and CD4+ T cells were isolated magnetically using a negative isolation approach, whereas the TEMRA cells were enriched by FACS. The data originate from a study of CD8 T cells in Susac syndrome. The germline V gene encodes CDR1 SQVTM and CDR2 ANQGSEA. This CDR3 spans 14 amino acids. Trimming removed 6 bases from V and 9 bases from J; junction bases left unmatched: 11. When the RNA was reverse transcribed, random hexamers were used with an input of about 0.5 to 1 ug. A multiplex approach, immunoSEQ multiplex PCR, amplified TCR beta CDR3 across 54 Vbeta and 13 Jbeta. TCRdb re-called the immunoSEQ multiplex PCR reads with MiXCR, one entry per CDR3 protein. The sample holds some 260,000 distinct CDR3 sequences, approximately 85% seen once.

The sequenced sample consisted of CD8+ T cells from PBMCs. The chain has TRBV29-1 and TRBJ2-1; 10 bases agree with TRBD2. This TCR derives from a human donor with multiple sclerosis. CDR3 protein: CSVLGLAAPFEQFF. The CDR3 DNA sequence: TGCAGCGTACTAGGACTAGCGGCCCCCTTTGAGCAGTTCTTC.